This T cell receptor beta chain was sequenced for a study of OX40 agonist ivuxolimab in advanced cancers. Turning to the study itself: The patients got ivuxolimab, which is an agonistic anti-OX40 (CD134) antibody.

Study results and limitations: Dosing at 0.1 to 3.0 mg/kg was accompanied by clonal expansion of CD4+ and CD8+ blood T cells by week 6.

Only in-frame clones appear in the TCRdb table, and some are missing; sequencing was by immunoSEQ multiplex PCR. Of tens of thousands of clones listed, around 88% are singletons. As concerns this clone: Antigen specificity is unknown.

CDR3 size: 15 residues. With V trimmed by 5 bases and J by 7 bases, 9 bases remained unmatched. Germline CDR1 is MNHNS and CDR2 is SASEGT. This sequence joins TRBV6-1 and TRBJ1-5, with 9 positions matching TRBD1. The clonotype comes from an adult with an advanced solid tumor such as melanoma, head and neck, liver or kidney cancer. The source was CD4+ or CD8+ T cells sorted from blood, collected in a trial of the OX40 agonist ivuxolimab. The chain's CDR3 is CASSLDRGFGQPQHF. Here the CDR3 DNA reads TGTGCCAGCAGTCTGGACAGGGGATTTGGGCAGCCCCAGCATTTT.